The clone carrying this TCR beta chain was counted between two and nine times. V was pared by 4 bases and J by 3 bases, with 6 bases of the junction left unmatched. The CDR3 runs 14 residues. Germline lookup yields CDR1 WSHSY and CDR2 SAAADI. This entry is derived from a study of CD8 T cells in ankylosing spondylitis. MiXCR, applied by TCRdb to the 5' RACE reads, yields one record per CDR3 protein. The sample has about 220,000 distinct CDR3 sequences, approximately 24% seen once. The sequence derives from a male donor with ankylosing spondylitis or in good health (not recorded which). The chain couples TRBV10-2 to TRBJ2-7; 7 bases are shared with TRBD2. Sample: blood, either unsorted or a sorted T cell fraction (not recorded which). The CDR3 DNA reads TGCGCCAGCAGTGGTCCCGGGACTAACTACGAGCAGTACTTC. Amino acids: CASSGPGTNYEQYF.